Below are 22 T cell receptor beta chains sequenced from a single sample in a study of T cell changes during pregnancy in multiple sclerosis. The protocol was immunoSEQ multiplex PCR, while the TCRdb copy is restricted to in-frame clones and leaves out a portion. Among 20,000 to 25,000 clones listed, about 90% were seen once. The sample was CD8+ T cells from peripheral blood mononuclear cells, taken after pregnancy. The receptors stem from a female donor with multiple sclerosis, enrolled in a pregnancy study.

The chain uses TRBV10-2 and TRBJ2-3; 7 bases agree with TRBD2. CDR3 size: 16 residues. V lost 3 bases to trimming and J lost 1 base; unmatched junction nucleotides: 7. Germline V lookup: CDR1 WSHSY, CDR2 SAAADI. The CDR3 DNA reads as TGCGCCAGCAGTGATGAGGCACTAGCGCGCACAGATACGCAGTATTTT. It specifies CASSDEALARTDTQYF.

The chain's CDR3 is CASSSWGLSRVLLTGELFF. In DNA, the CDR3 is TGTGCCAGCAGCTCCTGGGGACTTTCCCGAGTGCTCCTAACCGGGGAGCTGTTTTTT. V usage is TRBV7-9 and J usage is TRBJ2-2, with D possibly matching TRBD2 (6 bases). The V end was cut by 4 bases, the J end by 5 bases, with 26 bases between. The length of the CDR3 is 19 residues. Germline-derived CDR1 and CDR2 are SEHNR and FQNEAQ (reference sequence).

This clone was counted once. This chain connects TRBV15 to TRBJ2-7, with D tentatively TRBD1 (6 bases). This CDR3 has 15 amino acids. CDR1 LNHNV and CDR2 YYDKDF come from the germline V gene (reference sequence). Trimming cost V 0 bases and J 5 bases, with 14 bases left between them. CDR3 residues: CATSRDFRGENEQYF. The CDR3 DNA sequence: TGTGCCACCAGCAGAGATTTCAGGGGCGAGAACGAGCAGTACTTC.

CDR3 residues: CASSPLGLAVHSEQFF. CDR3 coding DNA: TGTGCCAGCAGTCCCCTAGGACTAGCAGTCCATTCGGAGCAGTTCTTC. The chain recombines TRBV27 with TRBJ2-1; 8 bases align to TRBD2. Trimming took 5 bases from V and 10 from J; bases not matched to a gene: 16. CDR3 length equals 16 residues. CDR1 MNHEY and CDR2 SMNVEV come from the germline V gene (reference sequence).

The V and J genes are TRBV6-5 and TRBJ1-2; TRBD1 matches at 7 bases. The CDR3 length is 14 residues. V gave up 6 bases and J gave up 6 bases; unmatched junction bases: 10. The V gene's germline CDR1 is MNHEY and CDR2 SVGAGI. DNA for the CDR3: TGTGCCAGCAGGTTTATAGGGACAGATGATGGCTACACCTTC. This translates into CASRFIGTDDGYTF.

The DNA for the CDR3 is TGCGCCAGCAGCCAAGAGGATGGCAGGGGCTACGAGCAGTACTTC. It codes for CASSQEDGRGYEQYF. V usage is TRBV4-1 and J usage is TRBJ2-7, with D possibly matching TRBD1 (6 bases). CDR3 length: 15 amino acids. V lost 0 bases to trimming and J lost 3 bases, with 12 bases between them. Germline V lookup: CDR1 MGHRA, CDR2 YSYEKL.

The chain joins TRBV6-1 to TRBJ2-2; possible D gene TRBD1, 5 bases. Germline CDR1 reads MNHNS; CDR2 reads SASEGT. The germline V and J ends were trimmed by 7 bases and 1 base, with 7 bases remaining between them. This CDR3 contains 13 residues. CDR3 DNA sequence: TGTGCCAGCAAAGGGGAGAACACCGGGGAGCTGTTTTTT. This codes for CASKGENTGELFF.

The sample holds one count of this clone. The rearrangement uses TRBV27 and TRBJ2-1, with 8 bases fitting TRBD2. In germline, CDR1 is MNHEY, CDR2 SMNVEV (reference sequence). The CDR3 sequence is 13 residues long. The V segment lost 5 bases and the J segment 7 bases; nucleotides outside the gene matches: 4. The CDR3, as DNA: TGTGCCAGCAGTCCCGGGACTAGGAATGAGCAGTTCTTC. Translation gives CASSPGTRNEQFF.

The rearrangement links TRBV10-1 to TRBJ2-7; D might be TRBD2 (6 bases). Germline V CDR1 and CDR2: WNHNN, SYGVQD (reference sequence). The V end was cut by 7 bases, the J end by 3 bases, with 19 bases between. CDR3 length equals 15 residues. The CDR3 region is CASTESSGTHYEQYF. CDR3 sequence (DNA): TGCGCCAGCACCGAGAGTTCCGGGACTCACTACGAGCAGTACTTC.

This chain connects TRBV27 to TRBJ1-5, with unresolved D. The CDR3 totals 14 residues. Trimming shortened V by 5 bases and J by 4 bases, and 12 bases separated the two germline ends. Germline V CDR1 and CDR2: MNHEY, SMNVEV (reference sequence). The CDR3 protein is CASSPVHSNQPQHF. The DNA for the CDR3 is TGTGCCAGCAGTCCGGTCCATTCAAATCAGCCCCAGCATTTT.

This chain joins TRBV2 and TRBJ1-2, with D hard to call. V was trimmed by 9 bases and J by 4 bases, leaving 18 bases between them. Per germline, CDR1 SNHLY and CDR2 FYNNEI. The CDR3 has 14 residues. In DNA form, the CDR3 reads TGTGCCAGTGGACTGCGGTCACGTGGCTATGGCTACACCTTC. This translates into CASGLRSRGYGYTF.

The chain recombines TRBV10-1 with TRBJ2-7, with TRBD1 matching over 8 bases. The CDR3 length is 14 residues. Germline assignment: CDR1 WNHNN and CDR2 SYGVQD (reference sequence). Trimming at V came to 9 bases and at J to 1 base, leaving 8 bases not matched to a gene. CDR3 loop: CASTGQGSSYEQYF. The DNA of the CDR3 is TGCGCCAGTACCGGACAGGGAAGTTCCTACGAGCAGTACTTC.

This rearrangement joins TRBV4-1 to TRBJ2-1, with TRBD2 matching 15 bases. Germline lookup yields CDR1 MGHRA and CDR2 YSYEKL. V lost 5 bases to trimming and J lost 9 bases; unmatched junction nucleotides: 5. The CDR3 sequence is 15 residues long. DNA for the CDR3: TGCGCCAGCAGCGGCGGGACTAGCGGGAGGCTTGAGCAGTTCTTC. This sequence encodes CASSGGTSGRLEQFF.

The chain uses TRBV7-8 and TRBJ2-4; D uncertain. The V end lost 1 base, the J end lost 6 bases, and 10 bases lay between the germline ends. Germline V CDR1 and CDR2: SGHVS, FQNEAQ. The CDR3 is 14 residues long. The CDR3 spells CASSLGPVLNIQYF. The CDR3 bases are TGTGCCAGCAGCTTAGGTCCAGTCCTAAACATTCAGTACTTC.

This clone was found once. This chain links TRBV9 with TRBJ2-5, with D possibly matching TRBD2 (5 bases). V was trimmed by 4 bases and J by 2 bases, leaving 12 bases between them. Germline CDR1 is SGDLS and CDR2 is YYNGEE. This CDR3 has 14 amino acids. The DNA for the CDR3 is TGTGCCAGCAGCAGCGGACTGGAACAAGAGACCCAGTACTTC. Its translation: CASSSGLEQETQYF.

This clone came up once. The chain carries TRBV4-1 and TRBJ2-3, with TRBD1 identical over 9 bases. Per the germline V gene, CDR1 is MGHRA and CDR2 is YSYEKL. CDR3 size: 16 residues. The trim removed 5 bases at V and 6 bases at J, leaving 12 bases unmatched. For the CDR3, the DNA is TGCGCCAGCAGCTATCCTACCGGGACAGGGACGGATACGCAGTATTTT. It encodes CASSYPTGTGTDTQYF.

The chain employs TRBV25-1 and TRBJ2-1, with D possibly being TRBD2 (6 bases). The CDR3 length is 16 residues. V lost 1 base and J lost 6, with 16 bases in between. Per the germline V gene, CDR1 is MGHDK and CDR2 is SYGVNS. The CDR3 sequence: CASSEWGTRTGNEQFF. The DNA of the CDR3 is TGTGCCAGCAGTGAATGGGGGACTCGCACGGGCAATGAGCAGTTCTTC.

V is TRBV11-2 and J is TRBJ2-3; D not certain. This CDR3 has 17 residues. The germline V gene encodes CDR1 SGHAT and CDR2 FQNNGV. Trimming stripped 5 bases from V and 2 bases from J, with 20 bases between. This chain's CDR3 is CASSKVLVSPTTDTQYF. The CDR3 nucleotides read TGTGCCAGCAGCAAAGTCCTAGTTTCCCCCACCACAGATACGCAGTATTTT.

The CDR3, as DNA: TGTGCCAGCAGCCTCCCCACCGGGGAGCTGTTTTTT. It encodes CASSLPTGELFF. The chain combines TRBV5-4 with TRBJ2-2; D is uncertain. Germline values: CDR1 SGHNT, CDR2 YYREEE (reference sequence). This CDR3 region has 12 residues. The V end was cut by 4 bases, the J end by 4 bases, with 5 bases between.

This sequence joins TRBV29-1 and TRBJ1-2; 8 bases fit TRBD1. The CDR3 sequence is 14 residues long. Germline V gives CDR1 SQVTM, CDR2 ANQGSEA. Losses at the gene ends were 6 bases for V and 3 bases for J; bases not matched to a gene: 9. In nucleotides, the CDR3 is TGCAGCGTCGAGAGGACAGGGCTAGACTATGGCTACACCTTC. This sequence encodes CSVERTGLDYGYTF.

The V and J genes are TRBV7-9 and TRBJ2-1; D is possibly TRBD2 (5 bases). V was shortened by 5 bases and J by 5 bases, with 25 bases between the two germline ends. This CDR3 comprises 18 residues. Germline V CDR1 and CDR2: SEHNR, FQNEAQ (reference sequence). The CDR3 protein is CASSVEHPLTGLDNEQFF. Here the CDR3 DNA reads TGTGCCAGCAGCGTCGAGCATCCCTTAACTGGACTCGACAATGAGCAGTTCTTC.

The rearrangement uses TRBV5-6 and TRBJ2-7, with a possible D match to TRBD1 (5 bases). Per the germline V gene, CDR1 is SGHDT and CDR2 is YYEEEE. The CDR3 extends over 13 amino acids. Trimming pared 2 bases from V and 4 bases from J, leaving 10 bases between. DNA of the CDR3: TGTGCCAGCAGCTTTGACAGCACTTACGAGCAGTACTTC. Amino acid sequence: CASSFDSTYEQYF.